The 17 T cell receptor beta chains presented below share a single source sample, sequenced in a study of T cells in Graves' hyperthyroidism and ophthalmopathy. The CDR3 regions of TCR beta were amplified from RNA transcripts. The primer set for the first-round RT-PCR of the TCR CDR3 was HTBI. TCRdb redid the calling of the multiplex PCR reads with MiXCR, one entry per CDR3 protein. The sample contains about 840,000 distinct CDR3 sequences, roughly 37% of which appear only once. The sample consisted of blood. The receptors here all came from a man aged 18-30 years with Graves' hyperthyroidism.

A few counts support this clonotype. The V gene is TRBV4-2, the J gene TRBJ1-1, with D unclear. The CDR3 consists of 16 residues. Germline CDR1 reads LGHNA; CDR2 reads YNFKEQ. The V end lost 0 bases, the J end lost 0 bases, and 11 bases lay between the germline ends. For the CDR3, the DNA is TGTGCCAGCAGCCAAGAAGGGTTAATCTTGAACACTGAAGCTTTCTTT. Amino acid sequence: CASSQEGLILNTEAFF.

This sequence joins TRBV10-3 and TRBJ1-2, with a possible D match to TRBD1 (6 bases). The CDR3 is 13 amino acids. The V gene's germline CDR1 is ENHRY and CDR2 SYGVKD. The V end was cut by 7 bases, the J end by 8 bases, with 17 bases between. The CDR3 loop reads CAITRDTGSGYTF. The CDR3 nucleotides are TGTGCCATCACTCGGGACACAGGCTCCGGCTACACCTTC.

In this sample, this clonotype turned up many times. The rearrangement uses TRBV29-1 and TRBJ1-1, with 9 positions matching TRBD1. V lost 1 base, J lost 11 bases, and 8 bases stayed unmatched. This CDR3 contains 13 residues. Germline assignment: CDR1 SQVTM and CDR2 ANQGSEA. The CDR3: CSVEVGQGRRAFF. The CDR3, as DNA: TGCAGCGTTGAAGTGGGACAGGGACGTCGGGCTTTCTTT.

DNA for the CDR3: TGTGCCAGCAGCTTACAGCGGGCAGGGGGCACAGATACGCAGTATTTT. It yields the protein CASSLQRAGGTDTQYF. The rearrangement joins TRBV7-3 to TRBJ2-3; D possibly matches TRBD1 or TRBD2 (6 bases each). The CDR3 totals 16 residues. Germline-derived CDR1 and CDR2 are SGHTA and FQGTGA. Trimming took off 2 bases at V and 1 base at J, with 13 bases between the two ends.

This clonotype has only a few counts. J is TRBJ1-2 and V is TRBV3-1, with a possible D match to TRBD1 (5 bases). Trimming shortened V by 1 base and J by 1 base, and 10 bases separated the two germline ends. Germline assignment: CDR1 LGHDT and CDR2 YNNKEL (reference sequence). This CDR3 comprises 15 residues. CDR3 sequence: CASSQGGLFNYGYTF. The DNA for the CDR3 is TGTGCCAGCAGCCAAGGGGGACTATTTAACTATGGCTACACCTTC.

The V and J genes are TRBV7-9 and TRBJ2-2; 10 bases align to TRBD2. This CDR3 has 17 amino acids. J was trimmed by 7 bases and V by 4 bases; bases with no gene match: 12. CDR1 is SEHNR, CDR2 FQNEAQ, per germline (reference sequence). The chain's CDR3 is CASSWDSGRRMSGELFF. The CDR3 DNA reads TGTGCCAGCAGCTGGGATAGCGGGAGGCGGATGAGCGGGGAGCTGTTTTTT.

The chain combines TRBV7-2 with TRBJ2-2; possibly TRBD2 for D (6 bases). Germline V gene data show CDR1 as SGHTA and CDR2 as FQGNSA. This CDR3 is 16 amino acids long. V was shortened by 5 bases and J by 1 base, with 14 bases between the two germline ends. CDR3 sequence: CASSPRSGVNTGELFF. The CDR3 DNA reads as TGTGCCAGCAGCCCGAGGTCGGGGGTGAACACCGGGGAGCTGTTTTTT.

The chain carries TRBV6-6 and TRBJ1-6; unclear D gene. Deletions cut 6 bases from V and 4 bases from J, with 7 bases between. Germline-derived CDR1 and CDR2 are MNHNY and SVGAGI (reference sequence). This CDR3 is 13 amino acids long. CDR3 residues: CASRDGYNSPLHF. The CDR3 DNA sequence: TGTGCCAGCAGGGACGGATATAATTCACCCCTCCACTTT.

This clonotype showed up many times. J is TRBJ2-7 and V is TRBV20-1; the D gene is possibly TRBD1 (6 bases). V lost 3 bases, J lost 1 base, and 16 bases lay in between. CDR3 length equals 15 residues. CDR1 DFQATT and CDR2 SNEGSKA come from the germline V gene (reference sequence). CDR3 loop: CSASGPPRGSYEQYF. The DNA of the CDR3 is TGCAGTGCTAGTGGCCCCCCTAGGGGGTCCTACGAGCAGTACTTC.

The rearrangement joins TRBV11-1 to TRBJ2-7, with D perhaps matching TRBD1 or TRBD2 (6 bases each). The CDR3 extends over 15 amino acids. V was cut by 2 bases and J by 4 bases, with 15 bases left in between. The germline gives CDR1 SGHAT, CDR2 FQDESV (reference sequence). The CDR3 spells CASSLSDGGSYEQYF. CDR3 nucleotide sequence: TGTGCCAGCAGCTTATCCGACGGGGGCTCGTACGAGCAGTACTTC.

This clonotype was counted only a few times. This chain connects TRBV20-1 to TRBJ2-5; a weak D match, TRBD1 (5 bases). V lost 0 bases and J lost 1, with 12 bases in between. Germline V gene lookup returns CDR1 DFQATT and CDR2 SNEGSKA (reference sequence). This CDR3 is 15 amino acids long. Written as DNA, the CDR3 is TGCAGTGCTAGAGATCAGGGTTCGGTCCAAGAGACCCAGTACTTC. Encoded protein: CSARDQGSVQETQYF.

This clonotype was seen ten or more times. The DNA for the CDR3 is TGCAGCGTTGAAGCGCGAAACACCATATATTTT. Translated, it gives CSVEARNTIYF. This sequence joins TRBV29-1 and TRBJ1-3; no clear D gene. Germline V CDR1 and CDR2: SQVTM, ANQGSEA. This CDR3 has 11 residues. V was shortened by 1 base and J by 5 bases, with 3 bases between the two germline ends.

The chain recombines TRBV2 with TRBJ2-5; 8 positions agree with TRBD2. Unmatched junction bases numbered 10, after V lost 6 bases and J lost 4 bases. CDR3 size: 15 residues. CDR1 is SNHLY, CDR2 FYNNEI, per germline. As DNA, the CDR3 is TGTGCCAGCAGCGTAGAAGCGGGGGAGCGAGAGACCCAGTACTTC. Protein: CASSVEAGERETQYF. Variable domain in full (rest from reference TRBV2 and TRBJ2-5): EPEVTQTPSHQVTQMGQEVILRCVPISNHLYFYWYRQILGQKVEFLVSFYNNEISEKSEIFDDQFSVERPDGSNFTLKIRSTKLEDSAMYFCASSVEAGERETQYFGPGTRLLVL.

The genes are TRBV11-3 and TRBJ1-5; D not certain. Germline CDR1 is SGHNT and CDR2 is YENEEA. The CDR3 consists of 13 residues. V gave up 5 bases and J gave up 6 bases, with 11 bases separating them. CDR3 amino acids: CASSPRPVQPQHF. The CDR3 DNA follows: TGTGCCAGCAGCCCGAGGCCGGTTCAGCCCCAGCATTTT.

The rearrangement joins TRBV11-3 to TRBJ2-2, with D possibly being TRBD1 (5 bases). Germline V gives CDR1 SGHNT, CDR2 YENEEA. V lost 5 bases, J lost 6 bases, and 16 bases lay in between. The CDR3 loop spans 15 amino acids. CDR3 coding DNA: TGTGCCAGCAGCCCCCCGGCTGGACAACCCGGGGAGCTGTTTTTT. As protein: CASSPPAGQPGELFF.

This chain connects TRBV20-1 to TRBJ2-7; 12 bases match TRBD1. The CDR3 length is 13 residues. The V gene end was trimmed by 5 bases and the J gene end by 7 bases; junction bases not matched to a gene: 6. Per the germline V gene, CDR1 is DFQATT and CDR2 is SNEGSKA (reference sequence). The CDR3: CSASGTGGKEQYF. CDR3 coding DNA: TGCAGTGCTTCCGGGACAGGGGGCAAAGAGCAGTACTTC.

This clonotype has ten or more counts. This rearrangement joins TRBV19 to TRBJ1-2, with D hard to call. Trimming removed 2 bases from V and 2 bases from J, with 9 bases in between. The CDR3 runs 14 residues. Germline V gives CDR1 LNHDA, CDR2 SQIVND (reference sequence). The DNA of the CDR3 is TGTGCCAGTAGTATAAAGGGCAGGAACTATGGCTACACCTTC. Translated, it gives CASSIKGRNYGYTF.